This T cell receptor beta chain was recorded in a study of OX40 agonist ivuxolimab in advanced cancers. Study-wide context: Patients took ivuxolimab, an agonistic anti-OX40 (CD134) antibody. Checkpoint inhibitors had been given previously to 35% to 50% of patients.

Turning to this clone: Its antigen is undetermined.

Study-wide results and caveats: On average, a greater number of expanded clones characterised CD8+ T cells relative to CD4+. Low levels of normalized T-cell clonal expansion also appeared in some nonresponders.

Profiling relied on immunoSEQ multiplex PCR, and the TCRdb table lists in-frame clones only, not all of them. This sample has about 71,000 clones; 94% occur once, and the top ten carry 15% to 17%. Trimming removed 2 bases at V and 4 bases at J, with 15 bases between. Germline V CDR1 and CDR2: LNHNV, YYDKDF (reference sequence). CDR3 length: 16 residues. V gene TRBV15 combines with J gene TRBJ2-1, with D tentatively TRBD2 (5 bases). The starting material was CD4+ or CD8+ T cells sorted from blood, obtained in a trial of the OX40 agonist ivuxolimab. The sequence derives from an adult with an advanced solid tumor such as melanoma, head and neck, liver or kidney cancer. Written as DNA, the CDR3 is TGTGCCACCAGCAGAATACTAGGTGGGGTGTACAATGAGCAGTTCTTC. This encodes CATSRILGGVYNEQFF. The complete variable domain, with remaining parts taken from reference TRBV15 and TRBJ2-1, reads DAMVIQNPRYQVTQFGKPVTLSCSQTLNHNVMYWYQQKSSQAPKLLFHYYDKDFNNEADTPDNFQSRRPNTSFCFLDIRSPGLGDTAMYLCATSRILGGVYNEQFFGPGTRLTVL.